This entry lists 30 T cell receptor beta chains sequenced from one sample in a study of shared clonotypes between healthy human individuals. Profiled with immunoSEQ multiplex PCR; TCRdb holds only in-frame clones, not every one. The data show 950,000 to 1,100,000 clones, about 70% seen once. What was sequenced was memory CD4+ T cells sorted from blood. As to subset: CD45RA-negative fraction. Receptor source: a man in his late teens or twenties in good health.

As regards this clone: The sample carries other DNA sequences with the same CDR3. J is TRBJ1-4 and V is TRBV7-2, with a weak D call TRBD1 (5 bases). Deletions cut 3 bases from V and 7 bases from J, with 6 bases between. CDR3 length: 12 residues. Germline-derived CDR1 and CDR2 are SGHTA and FQGNSA. CDR3 DNA: TGTGCCAGCAGCTTCGGGGGTGAAAAACTGTTTTTT. Translating gives CASSFGGEKLFF.

The CDR3 region has the DNA TGCGCCAGCAGCTTGTTACTGAACACTGAAGCTTTCTTT. This gives the protein CASSLLLNTEAFF. This chain joins TRBV5-1 and TRBJ1-1; D not certain. V lost 1 base, J lost 0 bases, and 4 bases lay in between. The CDR3 has 13 residues. Germline V gene sequence: CDR1 SGHRS, CDR2 YFSETQ.

This sequence joins TRBV30 and TRBJ1-6, with D tentatively TRBD1 (5 bases). The CDR3 extends over 15 amino acids. CDR1 GTSNPN and CDR2 SVGIG come from the germline V gene (reference sequence). Trimming pared 5 bases from V and 8 bases from J, leaving 19 bases between. The CDR3 DNA is TGTGCCTGGTCCCCGGGGACCCAATTTTATTCACCCCTCCACTTT. It translates to CAWSPGTQFYSPLHF.

The chain combines TRBV2 with TRBJ2-5, with D possibly called TRBD1 or TRBD2 (6 bases each). Looked up from germline, CDR1 is SNHLY and CDR2 is FYNNEI. CDR3 length: 15 residues. With 4 bases removed from V and 4 bases from J, the gap between germline ends came to 16 bases. The CDR3 coding sequence is TGTGCCAGCAGTGCAGCGTGGGGGGCTAGAGAGACCCAGTACTTC. Encoded protein: CASSAAWGARETQYF.

The CDR3 nucleotides read TGTGCCAGCAGCTTAGCTTCCGGGGTCGAGCAGTACTTC. Translated, it gives CASSLASGVEQYF. The V gene is TRBV7-2, the J gene TRBJ2-7, with D possibly TRBD2 on 5 matching bases. V gave up 0 bases and J gave up 6 bases, with 9 bases separating them. CDR3 length: 13 residues. The germline V gene encodes CDR1 SGHTA and CDR2 FQGNSA.

This clone was detected many times. The chain joins TRBV6-1 to TRBJ2-5, with unresolved D. CDR1 MNHNS and CDR2 SASEGT come from the germline V gene. The length of the CDR3 is 13 residues. Trimming removed 4 bases at V and 9 bases at J, with 15 bases between. The CDR3 bases are TGTGCCAGCAGTGTCCAGGCTACTGGGGCCCAGTACTTC. Translation: CASSVQATGAQYF.

CDR3 protein: CAWSQGQGSSPLHF. For the CDR3, the DNA is TGTGCCTGGAGCCAGGGACAGGGTAGTTCACCCCTCCACTTT. The chain is built from TRBV30 and TRBJ1-6; TRBD1 matches at 9 bases. CDR3 length equals 14 residues. Germline V lookup: CDR1 GTSNPN, CDR2 SVGIG (reference sequence). V gave up 3 bases and J gave up 9 bases; unmatched junction bases: 6.

With respect to this clone: Distinct nucleotide sequences in the sample also encode this CDR3. V is TRBV29-1 and J is TRBJ1-1, with D hard to call. Trimming took off 4 bases at V and 1 base at J, with 4 bases between the two ends. Germline-derived CDR1 and CDR2 are SQVTM and ANQGSEA. The CDR3 spans 11 residues. CDR3 protein: CSVVRNTEAFF. The CDR3 DNA reads TGCAGCGTTGTGAGGAACACTGAAGCTTTCTTT.

About this clone itself: This may come from a read error, since a much larger clone is one base off. This chain connects TRBV7-2 to TRBJ2-2; the D is unclear. Germline lookup yields CDR1 SGHTA and CDR2 FQGNSA. V lost 3 bases and J 5 bases, leaving 1 base between the germline ends. This CDR3 contains 11 residues. CDR3 DNA sequence: TGTGCCAGCAGCTTTACCGGGGAGCTGTTTTTT. Encoded protein: CASSFTGELFF. Supplemented by reference TRBV7-2 and TRBJ2-2, the full variable domain reads GAGVSQSPSNKVTEKGKDVELRCDPISGHTALYWYRQSLGQGLEFLIYFQGNSAPDKSGLPSDRFSAERTGGSVSTLTIQRTQQEDSAVYLCASSFTGELFFGEGSRLTVL.

In its sample, this clone was seen once. The genes are TRBV25-1 and TRBJ1-5; D call uncertain. Looked up from germline, CDR1 is MGHDK and CDR2 is SYGVNS. CDR3 length: 14 amino acids. V shed 2 bases and J shed 4 bases, with 9 bases lying between them. The CDR3 spells CASSEKGRNQPQHF. The CDR3 bases are TGTGCCAGCAGTGAAAAAGGAAGGAATCAGCCCCAGCATTTT.

With regard to this clone: The sample holds other DNA sequences that translate to the same CDR3. V usage is TRBV30 and J usage is TRBJ1-1; the D is unclear. Germline lookup yields CDR1 GTSNPN and CDR2 SVGIG (reference sequence). The CDR3 totals 12 residues. The V and J ends lost 5 bases and 2 bases respectively, with 9 bases between them. CDR3 sequence (DNA): TGTGCCTGGGGACGGGTTAACACTGAAGCTTTCTTT. It translates to CAWGRVNTEAFF.

The rearrangement links TRBV30 to TRBJ2-7, with 11 nucleotides matching TRBD2. V was pared by 2 bases and J by 5 bases, with 11 bases of the junction left unmatched. CDR1 and CDR2 from the germline V gene are GTSNPN and SVGIG (reference sequence). The CDR3 is 16 residues long. In nucleotides, the CDR3 is TGTGCCTGGAGTCGCGGCCTAGCGGGGGGAGGCAACGAGCAGTACTTC. It specifies CAWSRGLAGGGNEQYF. The whole variable domain, remainder taken from reference TRBV30 and TRBJ2-7, is SQTIHQWPATLVQPVGSPLSLECTVEGTSNPNLYWYRQAAGRGLQLLFYSVGIGQISSEVPQNLSASRPQDRQFILSSKKLLLSDSGFYLCAWSRGLAGGGNEQYFGPGTRLTVT.

This chain links TRBV11-2 with TRBJ2-7; 9 bases are a match to TRBD1. Per germline, CDR1 SGHAT and CDR2 FQNNGV. This CDR3 is built from 14 residues. V shed 5 bases and J 3 bases; nucleotides not matched to a gene: 5. DNA of the CDR3: TGTGCCAGCAGCCCACAGACAGGGGGCTACGAGCAGTACTTC. It codes for CASSPQTGGYEQYF.

The V gene is TRBV7-9, the J gene TRBJ1-4; 8 positions match TRBD1. Trimming removed 3 bases from V and 0 bases from J; junction bases left unmatched: 3. The germline V gene has CDR1 SEHNR and CDR2 FQNEAQ (reference sequence). The CDR3 has 16 amino acids. CDR3 nucleotides: TGTGCCAGCAGCTTCAGGGGGCCCGCAACTAATGAAAAACTGTTTTTT. This encodes CASSFRGPATNEKLFF.

V and J are TRBV11-2 and TRBJ1-1; TRBD1 is a possible D gene (5 bases). The V gene lost 5 bases and the J gene lost 4 bases, with 11 bases spanning the gap. The CDR3 totals 13 residues. CDR1 SGHAT and CDR2 FQNNGV come from the germline V gene. The CDR3 region has the DNA TGTGCCAGCAGCGCTGCCCAGGGCACTGAAGCTTTCTTT. This encodes CASSAAQGTEAFF. The full variable domain, completed using reference TRBV11-2 and TRBJ1-1, is EAGVAQSPRYKIIEKRQSVAFWCNPISGHATLYWYQQILGQGPKLLIQFQNNGVVDDSQLPKDRFSAERLKGVDSTLKIQPAKLEDSAVYLCASSAAQGTEAFFGQGTRLTVV.

This clone was counted at least ten times. The V call is TRBV13, the J call TRBJ2-7; D gene uncertain. This CDR3 spans 13 amino acids. Germline V gene lookup returns CDR1 PRHDT and CDR2 FYEKMQ (reference sequence). V lost 3 bases to trimming and J lost 1 base, with 7 bases between them. CDR3 coding DNA: TGTGCCAGCAGCTTCCTGGGGTCCTACGAGCAGTACTTC. This sequence encodes CASSFLGSYEQYF.

The chain recombines TRBV30 with TRBJ1-6; D remains unclear. Trimming cost V 3 bases and J 5 bases, with 11 bases left between them. This CDR3 is 14 amino acids long. CDR1 and CDR2 from the germline V gene are GTSNPN and SVGIG (reference sequence). The CDR3 DNA is TGTGCCTGGAGGGACGGGAAAAATAATTCACCCCTCCACTTT. Amino acid sequence: CAWRDGKNNSPLHF.

This clone was recorded once. The CDR3 is CASSLRQDEQYF. DNA of the CDR3: TGTGCCAGCAGCTTAAGACAGGACGAGCAGTACTTC. V gene TRBV7-9 combines with J gene TRBJ2-7; a possible D gene is TRBD1 (6 bases). Germline V CDR1 and CDR2: SEHNR, FQNEAQ (reference sequence). The CDR3 consists of 12 residues. Trimming removed 2 bases from V and 5 bases from J, with 7 bases in between.

The chain is built from TRBV20-1 and TRBJ2-7; D gene uncertain. Germline loops: CDR1 DFQATT, CDR2 SNEGSKA (reference sequence). The V end was cut by 6 bases, the J end by 4 bases, with 10 bases between. CDR3 length equals 11 residues. The CDR3 DNA sequence: TGCAGTGCGAATAGCCATTACGAGCAGTACTTC. Protein: CSANSHYEQYF.

The chain is built from TRBV27 and TRBJ2-7; D may be TRBD1 or TRBD2 (6 bases each). Per germline, CDR1 MNHEY and CDR2 SMNVEV (reference sequence). The CDR3 runs 14 residues. Trimming pared 4 bases from V and 5 bases from J, leaving 15 bases between. CDR3 sequence: CASSSPLGGHEQYF. The CDR3 DNA reads as TGTGCCAGCAGTTCGCCTCTCGGGGGCCACGAGCAGTACTTC.

This chain links TRBV6-1 with TRBJ2-2; the D gene is possibly TRBD1 (6 bases). V gave up 5 bases and J gave up 7 bases, with 14 bases separating them. The CDR3 contains 14 residues. The germline V gene has CDR1 MNHNS and CDR2 SASEGT. This CDR3 is CASSPGQGIGELFF. The CDR3 DNA is TGTGCCAGCAGTCCCGGCCAGGGGATCGGGGAGCTGTTTTTT.

The chain is built from TRBV4-3 and TRBJ1-2; D not resolved. The length of the CDR3 is 16 residues. The V end lost 0 bases, the J end lost 6 bases, and 17 bases lay between the germline ends. In germline, CDR1 is LGHNA, CDR2 YSLEER. The CDR3 nucleotides are TGCGCCAGCAGCCAAGATGGCGGAAAAGGATACCATGGCTACACCTTC. This gives the protein CASSQDGGKGYHGYTF.

This clone was observed once. The chain uses TRBV5-1 and TRBJ2-5, with 7 bases aligning to TRBD2. With 0 bases clipped from V and 5 bases from J, the junction kept 10 bases outside the gene matches. The CDR3 runs 16 residues. Germline-derived CDR1 and CDR2 are SGHRS and YFSETQ. The CDR3 nucleotides read TGCGCCAGCAGCTTGGCCAGGGCTAGCGGCAGGGAGACCCAGTACTTC. The encoded protein is CASSLARASGRETQYF.

The V call is TRBV11-2, the J call TRBJ2-2; the D call may be TRBD1 or TRBD2 (5 bases each). This CDR3 has 15 residues. Trimming shortened V by 1 base and J by 5 bases, and 11 bases separated the two germline ends. The germline gives CDR1 SGHAT, CDR2 FQNNGV. The CDR3 DNA reads TGTGCCAGCAGCTTAGGTGGGACGGTAACCGGGGAGCTGTTTTTT. It specifies CASSLGGTVTGELFF.

The chain joins TRBV5-1 to TRBJ2-5; 13 positions agree with TRBD2. The end of the DNA fits TRBJ2-7 better, so the J call may be wrong. The CDR3 is 15 residues long. Germline CDR1 SGHRS, CDR2 YFSETQ. The CDR3 DNA follows: TGCGCCAGCAGCGGAACTAGCGGGAGGGCTCTCGAGCAGTACTTC. Encoded protein: CASSGTSGRALEQYF.

V and J are TRBV5-1 and TRBJ1-2; possibly TRBD1 for D (6 bases). From germline, CDR1 is SGHRS and CDR2 YFSETQ. The CDR3 is 16 amino acids. V lost 4 bases and J 2 bases, leaving 18 bases between the germline ends. CDR3 in amino acids: CASSPTAGAVNYGYTF. CDR3 nucleotides: TGCGCCAGCAGCCCAACTGCAGGGGCCGTAAACTATGGCTACACCTTC.

Only one count was recorded for this clone. The chain combines TRBV7-9 with TRBJ2-3; D gene ambiguous. The V gene's germline CDR1 is SEHNR and CDR2 FQNEAQ (reference sequence). Trimming removed 1 base at V and 3 bases at J, with 8 bases between. The CDR3 runs 14 residues. For the CDR3, the DNA is TGTGCCAGCAGCTTAGTTCGGCAGACAGATACGCAGTATTTT. It encodes CASSLVRQTDTQYF.

This clone was seen once. This sample also contains other DNA sequences that code for the same CDR3. The chain uses TRBV7-2 and TRBJ2-5; 8 nucleotides match TRBD2. J lost 0 bases, V lost 5 bases, and 5 bases had no gene match. CDR1 and CDR2 from the germline V gene are SGHTA and FQGNSA. This CDR3 is 15 amino acids long. CDR3 coding DNA: TGTGCCAGCAGCCCGCGGGGGGCGTACCAAGAGACCCAGTACTTC. As protein: CASSPRGAYQETQYF.

The CDR3 region has the DNA TGTGCCAGCAGCTTAGGCCCAGGCTACACCTTC. Translation: CASSLGPGYTF. The J gene is TRBJ1-2, the V gene TRBV7-9; D call uncertain. The CDR3 length is 11 residues. From germline, CDR1 is SEHNR and CDR2 FQNEAQ (reference sequence). V was clipped by 1 base and J by 8 bases, with 5 bases between them.

This chain joins TRBV5-1 and TRBJ1-1; D unresolved. This CDR3 comprises 15 residues. Germline assignment: CDR1 SGHRS and CDR2 YFSETQ. The V end was cut by 0 bases, the J end by 4 bases, with 13 bases between. This chain's CDR3 is CASSLANQGSTEAFF. CDR3 bases: TGCGCCAGCAGCTTGGCCAATCAAGGCTCCACTGAAGCTTTCTTT.